This TCR beta chain originates from a study of T cell clusters in autoimmune cytopenias. Across the study: TRB sequencing had a median about 52,000 reads and 2,000 to 2,500 distinct clonotypes per sample. Regarding the study as a whole: No experiment has yet validated the function of the T cell clusters defined in silico.

Points on this clonotype: Antigen: not known.

TRB was amplified by touch-down multiplex PCR, primer pools A and B combined. TCRdb reprocessed the multiplex PCR reads and reports one entry per CDR3 protein, with no DNA. The table counts around 4,500 distinct CDR3 sequences; under 25% lies in the top ten. Each sample's input was about 270 ng genomic DNA, some 38,000 genome equivalents. This sequence originates from a human donor with an autoimmune cytopenia or autoimmune hepatitis (not recorded which). The sample taken for sequencing was peripheral blood.

The CDR3 is CASTTDGLAGVNEQFF. The chain has TRBV27 and TRBJ2-1; checking the TCRdb D call of TRBD2 is not possible without DNA. The germline V gene encodes CDR1 MNHEY and CDR2 SMNVEV (reference sequence). This CDR3 has 16 amino acids.